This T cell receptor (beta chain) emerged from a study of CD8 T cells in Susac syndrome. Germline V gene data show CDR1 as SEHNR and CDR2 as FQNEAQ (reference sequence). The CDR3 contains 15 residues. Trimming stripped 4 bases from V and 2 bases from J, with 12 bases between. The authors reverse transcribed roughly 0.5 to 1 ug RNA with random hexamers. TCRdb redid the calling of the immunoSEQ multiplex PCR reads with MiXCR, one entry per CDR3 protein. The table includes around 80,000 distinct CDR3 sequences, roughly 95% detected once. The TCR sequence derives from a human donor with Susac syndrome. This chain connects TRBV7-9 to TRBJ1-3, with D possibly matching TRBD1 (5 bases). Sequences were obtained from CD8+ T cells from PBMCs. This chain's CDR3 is CASSSRETAGNTIYF. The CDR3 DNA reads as TGTGCCAGCAGCTCAAGAGAGACAGCTGGAAACACCATATATTTT.